This TCR beta chain was documented in a study of shared clonotypes between healthy human individuals. Notes on the study in general: In general, naive subsets displayed greater estimated richness than memory subsets did. Rarefaction exposed incomplete sorted-subset sequencing despite large depth.

This CDR3 has 14 amino acids. Looked up from germline, CDR1 is KGHSH and CDR2 is LQKENI. Trimming cost V 0 bases and J 2 bases, with 8 bases left between them. Within Nashville, Tennessee resided all donors, each a Caucasian adult. Comments on this clone: No antigen is known for it. In the same sample, other DNA sequences code for this CDR3.

Using 200 ng DNA, about 29,000 T cell genomes, the sorted-subset replicate PCRs were run. Libraries were prepared by immunoSEQ multiplex PCR; TCRdb keeps only in-frame clonotypes and omits some of them. The sample carries some 1.1 million clones, approximately 80% recorded once. The chain uses TRBV18 and TRBJ2-7, with unresolved D. The source is a man aged 18 to 30 in good health. Some clones in this sample may be carry-over from other donors' samples. The sequencing input was memory CD4+ T cells from PBMCs. Subset denoted: CD45RA-negative fraction. CDR3 bases: TGTGCCAGCTCACCACCGGGCAGAGCCTACGAGCAGTACTTC. Residues: CASSPPGRAYEQYF. Filled out from reference TRBV18 and TRBJ2-7, the complete variable domain reads NAGVMQNPRHLVRRRGQEARLRCSPMKGHSHVYWYRQLPEEGLKFMVYLQKENIIDESGMPKERFSAEFPKEGPSILRIQQVVRGDSAAYFCASSPPGRAYEQYFGPGTRLTVT.